Each of the 10 T cell receptor beta chains below was sequenced from the same sample in a study of shared clonotypes between healthy human individuals. Repertoires were generated with immunoSEQ multiplex PCR, while TCRdb's copy carries only in-frame clones and drops some. Among roughly 1 million clones listed, under 80% were seen once. Material for sequencing was memory CD4+ T cells sorted from blood. Noted subset: CD45RA-negative fraction. The source is a man in his late teens or twenties in good health.

The J gene is TRBJ2-5, the V gene TRBV7-9; D gene ambiguous. Germline values: CDR1 SEHNR, CDR2 FQNEAQ (reference sequence). The V gene lost 5 bases and the J gene lost 5 bases, with 15 bases spanning the gap. This CDR3 has 14 residues. CDR3 in amino acids: CASSPLLNRETQYF. The DNA for the CDR3 is TGTGCCAGCAGCCCGCTTCTGAACCGGGAGACCCAGTACTTC.

This clone showed up just once. This chain joins TRBV5-4 and TRBJ2-7; 7 nucleotides align to TRBD2. CDR3 length: 13 residues. Per the germline V gene, CDR1 is SGHNT and CDR2 is YYREEE (reference sequence). Trimming took 6 bases from V and 7 from J; bases not matched to a gene: 10. CDR3 nucleotide sequence: TGTGCCAGCAACCCCGGAGGGGAGGGGGAGCAGTACTTC. It translates to CASNPGGEGEQYF.

V gene TRBV6-1 combines with J gene TRBJ2-7; D perhaps matches TRBD2 (5 bases). The CDR3 runs to 13 residues. V dropped 1 base and J dropped 5 bases, with 9 bases sitting between them. Germline CDR1 is MNHNS and CDR2 is SASEGT. The CDR3 bases are TGTGCCAGCAGTGAAGTCGGGGTCCACGAGCAGTACTTC. Translated: CASSEVGVHEQYF.

CDR3 loop: CASSLYRYNSPLHF. For the CDR3, the DNA is TGTGCCAGCAGCTTATACAGATATAATTCACCCCTCCACTTT. The V and J genes are TRBV7-6 and TRBJ1-6; D is ambiguous. Germline assignment: CDR1 SGHVS and CDR2 FNYEAQ. There are 14 residues in the CDR3. V gave up 2 bases and J gave up 4 bases, with 6 bases separating them.

This rearrangement joins TRBV4-3 to TRBJ2-7; D is uncertain. V lost 1 base to trimming and J lost 2 bases, with 15 bases between them. Germline CDR1 LGHNA, CDR2 YSLEER. The CDR3 contains 16 residues. The CDR3 loop is CASSQVAGGSTYEQYF. The CDR3 DNA is TGCGCCAGCAGCCAAGTGGCAGGCGGCAGTACCTACGAGCAGTACTTC.

There are a few counts of this clone. The chain employs TRBV7-2 and TRBJ1-1; TRBD1 matches at 9 bases. Per germline, CDR1 SGHTA and CDR2 FQGNSA. The trim removed 1 base at V and 7 bases at J, leaving 4 bases unmatched. The CDR3 consists of 14 residues. Here the CDR3 DNA reads TGTGCCAGCAGCTTAGGACAGGGGGTCGTTGAAGCTTTCTTT. Translation gives CASSLGQGVVEAFF.

The chain uses TRBV9 and TRBJ1-2; D might be TRBD1 (5 bases). Trimming cost V 3 bases and J 7 bases, with 10 bases left between them. Looked up from germline, CDR1 is SGDLS and CDR2 is YYNGEE. CDR3 size: 12 residues. The CDR3 DNA is TGTGCCAGCAGCGGGTCAGGGACTGGCTACACCTTC. It specifies CASSGSGTGYTF.

Concerning this clone itself: Different DNA sequences within this sample yield the same CDR3. This chain links TRBV9 with TRBJ2-2; D is unclear. Germline CDR1 is SGDLS and CDR2 is YYNGEE. The CDR3 spans 15 residues. Trimming stripped 0 bases from V and 0 bases from J, with 6 bases between. The CDR3 loop is CASSVEAANTGELFF. In DNA, the CDR3 is TGTGCCAGCAGCGTAGAGGCGGCGAACACCGGGGAGCTGTTTTTT.

The chain uses TRBV30 and TRBJ2-6, with unresolved D. Germline CDR1 GTSNPN, CDR2 SVGIG (reference sequence). The CDR3 sequence is 16 residues long. The V gene lost 0 bases and the J gene lost 1 base, with 10 bases spanning the gap. CDR3 DNA: TGTGCCTGGAGTGTATTCTCGCAATCTGGGGCCAACGTCCTGACTTTC. Amino acids: CAWSVFSQSGANVLTF.

The CDR3 loop reads CASSQEKPSSYEAFF. CDR3 sequence (DNA): TGCGCCAGCAGCCAAGAGAAGCCTTCTTCCTATGAAGCTTTCTTT. The chain carries TRBV4-1 and TRBJ1-1; D gene uncertain. The CDR3 consists of 15 residues. Trimming left V 0 bases short and J 7 bases short, with 15 bases between. The germline V gene has CDR1 MGHRA and CDR2 YSYEKL.